This TCR beta chain was identified during a study of blood T cell repertoires in COVID-19. About the study: Collection of acute and convalescent COVID-19 samples took place in the United States, Italy and Spain.

Original methodology: Nucleated cell number was recorded as an estimate derived from reference gene primer amplification. Data came from immunoSEQ multiplex PCR; TCRdb stores just in-frame clones and leaves some out. V, J and clone size derive from that table, while D and trimming were established from the DNA sequence. The sample contains roughly 250,000 clones, 75% to 90% of which appear only once. V was shortened by 4 bases and J by 2 bases, with 11 bases between the two germline ends. CDR3 length equals 14 residues. Looked up from germline, CDR1 is LGHDT and CDR2 is YNNKEL (reference sequence). Adults between roughly 18 and 95 years of age took part from about two dozen US areas. Participants classified as exposed had met a COVID-19 case within 2 weeks before study entry.

This TCR was recovered from a middle-aged woman who had been exposed to COVID-19. The sample was PBMCs or T cells enriched from blood (not recorded which). V is TRBV3-1 (or the pseudogene TRBV3-2) and J is TRBJ1-1; D not certain. The CDR3 region is CASSPGLRNTEAFF. The CDR3 bases are TGTGCCAGCAGCCCAGGACTTCGAAACACTGAAGCTTTCTTT.